A single sample gave rise to the 27 T cell receptor beta chains below, sequenced in a study of post-analysis software for immune sequencing data. Libraries were made from TCR beta cDNA, and they carried unique molecular identifiers. Each CDR3 protein is one row after TCRdb ran MiXCR on the PCR reads. The table records around 710,000 distinct CDR3 sequences, about 43% of them present only once. Findings of the study overall: Higher frequency in patients than in controls was seen for about 5 TRBV segments, with TRBV5-6, TRBV5-1 and TRBV20-1 among them.

Their specific antigens are unknown. The material sequenced was blood. All receptors come from a girl under 18 with multiple sclerosis.

The chain uses TRBV28 and TRBJ2-5, with 8 bases that match TRBD1. The end of the DNA is better explained by TRBJ2-7, so the J call may be wrong. CDR3 length: 14 residues. Germline V lookup: CDR1 MDHEN, CDR2 SYDVKM. CDR3 residues: CATHQAGTGYEQYF. The DNA of the CDR3 is TGTGCCACCCATCAAGCCGGGACAGGCTACGAGCAGTACTTC.

This chain joins TRBV6-1 and TRBJ2-7, with TRBD1 as a possible D gene (5 bases). The V end was cut by 11 bases, the J end by 3 bases, with 17 bases between. The CDR3 has 13 residues. Germline-derived CDR1 and CDR2 are MNHNS and SASEGT. This chain's CDR3 is CAVTGRRYYEQYF. Written as DNA, the CDR3 is TGTGCCGTAACAGGCAGGAGATACTACGAGCAGTACTTC.

This clonotype turned up a few times. V usage is TRBV29-1 and J usage is TRBJ2-7, with 13 bases identical to TRBD2. The germline V gene encodes CDR1 SQVTM and CDR2 ANQGSEA. V lost 0 bases to trimming and J lost 7 bases; unmatched junction nucleotides: 6. This CDR3 has 15 amino acids. In DNA form, the CDR3 reads TGCAGCGTTGAAGATCTGGGACTAGCGGGGAGGGAGCAGTACTTC. Encoded protein: CSVEDLGLAGREQYF.

The chain combines TRBV12-3 or TRBV12-4 with TRBJ1-4, with D unresolved. This CDR3 is built from 15 residues. V dropped 3 bases and J dropped 4 bases, with 12 bases sitting between them. The CDR3 region has the DNA TGTGCCAGCAGTTTTTCAGCCCGTCTTAATGAAAAACTGTTTTTT. This encodes CASSFSARLNEKLFF.

This clonotype was observed at least ten times. The chain recombines TRBV29-1 with TRBJ2-1; D remains ambiguous. Germline CDR1 is SQVTM and CDR2 is ANQGSEA. The length of the CDR3 is 12 residues. V dropped 4 bases and J dropped 5 bases, with 9 bases sitting between them. CDR3 nucleotide sequence: TGCAGCGTTGGCACCCAACACAATGAGCAGTTCTTC. It is translated as CSVGTQHNEQFF.

This clonotype came up a few times. V is TRBV20-1 and J is TRBJ2-1; tentatively, D is TRBD2 (5 bases). Germline lookup yields CDR1 DFQATT and CDR2 SNEGSKA (reference sequence). CDR3 size: 14 residues. Trimming removed 5 bases at V and 1 base at J, with 12 bases between. The CDR3 region is CSALDGKSYNEQFF. The DNA of the CDR3 is TGCAGTGCTCTCGACGGGAAATCCTACAATGAGCAGTTCTTC.

The J gene is TRBJ1-2, the V gene TRBV29-1, with TRBD1 as a possible D gene (6 bases). The CDR3 loop spans 13 amino acids. V shed 0 bases and J shed 4 bases, with 9 bases lying between them. Per germline, CDR1 SQVTM and CDR2 ANQGSEA. This CDR3 reads CSVEDQGTYGYTF. CDR3 sequence (DNA): TGCAGCGTTGAAGATCAGGGGACCTATGGCTACACCTTC.

This clonotype occurred a few times. V usage is TRBV5-1 and J usage is TRBJ2-7; D remains unclear. The CDR3 consists of 12 residues. Germline V gene lookup returns CDR1 SGHRS and CDR2 YFSETQ. Trimming shortened V by 0 bases and J by 10 bases, and 11 bases separated the two germline ends. CDR3 DNA sequence: TGCGCCAGCAGCTTGGAAGCCAGCTCCCAGTACTTC. This sequence encodes CASSLEASSQYF.

This clonotype was counted between two and nine times. V usage is TRBV7-2 and J usage is TRBJ2-4; TRBD2 aligns across 9 bases. The ends lost 0 bases at V and 1 base at J; junction bases unmatched: 13. The germline V gene has CDR1 SGHTA and CDR2 FQGNSA. The CDR3 is made up of 20 amino acids. The CDR3 bases are TGTGCCAGCAGCTTAGCGCCTAGCGGGGTTCAACTCGGGGCCAAAAACATTCAGTACTTC. Protein sequence: CASSLAPSGVQLGAKNIQYF.

CDR3: CASSSSIGGGALNEKLFF. CDR3 in DNA: TGTGCCAGCAGCTCCTCAATAGGGGGGGGCGCGCTTAATGAAAAACTGTTTTTT. The gene calls are TRBV13 and TRBJ1-4, with a possible D match to TRBD1 (6 bases). The CDR3 covers 18 residues. V was trimmed by 4 bases and J by 4 bases, leaving 22 bases between them. Germline V gene data show CDR1 as PRHDT and CDR2 as FYEKMQ (reference sequence).

This clonotype was seen once. The rearrangement uses TRBV7-9 and TRBJ2-3; 8 nucleotides line up with TRBD2. The CDR3 is 19 residues long. V lost 3 bases to trimming and J lost 6 bases; unmatched junction nucleotides: 20. CDR1 and CDR2 (germline): SEHNR, FQNEAQ (reference sequence). CDR3 region: CASSFISGKGRPRGDTQYF. CDR3 nucleotides: TGTGCCAGCAGCTTCATTAGCGGGAAAGGACGGCCCCGGGGGGATACGCAGTATTTT.

This chain joins TRBV28 and TRBJ2-1, with D possibly TRBD2 on 6 matching bases. Germline V lookup: CDR1 MDHEN, CDR2 SYDVKM. The germline V and J ends were trimmed by 4 bases and 12 bases, with 13 bases remaining between them. The CDR3 runs 12 residues. CDR3 DNA sequence: TGTGCCAGCAGTTCGCCCCAACTAGCGCAGTTCTTC. It is translated as CASSSPQLAQFF.

The chain carries TRBV4-2 and TRBJ2-7; 12 bases line up with TRBD2. This CDR3 contains 16 residues. The junction had 6 bases not matched to a gene; V was cut back by 1 base and J by 5 bases. CDR1 and CDR2 from the germline V gene are LGHNA and YNFKEQ. The CDR3 sequence is CASSQVSLAGGDEQYF. CDR3 DNA: TGTGCCAGCAGCCAAGTGAGTCTAGCGGGAGGGGACGAGCAGTACTTC.

This clonotype was seen more than once but under ten times. The chain employs TRBV6-5 and TRBJ2-3; 12 bases align to TRBD2. CDR3 length: 20 amino acids. Trimming took 0 bases from V and 6 from J; bases not matched to a gene: 16. Per the germline V gene, CDR1 is MNHEY and CDR2 is SVGAGI. Here the CDR3 DNA reads TGTGCCAGCAGTTACTCTTATTCGGGACTAGCGGGCCTGGTAGTCGATACGCAGTATTTT. Translating gives CASSYSYSGLAGLVVDTQYF.

The chain employs TRBV29-1 and TRBJ2-3; TRBD2 might be the D (6 bases). The V gene's germline CDR1 is SQVTM and CDR2 ANQGSEA. Trimming removed 2 bases from V and 3 bases from J, with 6 bases in between. This CDR3 contains 12 residues. Here the CDR3 reads CSVERGTDTQYF. Here the CDR3 DNA reads TGCAGCGTTGAACGGGGGACAGATACGCAGTATTTT.

This chain uses TRBV29-1 with TRBJ2-2, with D tentatively TRBD1 (6 bases). The CDR3 has 16 amino acids. CDR1 is SQVTM, CDR2 ANQGSEA, per germline. Trimming took 0 bases from V and 2 from J, leaving 13 bases between them. CDR3 sequence reads: CSVEDLTGTNTGELFF. The CDR3, as DNA: TGCAGCGTTGAAGATCTTACAGGGACCAACACCGGGGAGCTGTTTTTT.

V usage is TRBV12-3 or TRBV12-4 and J usage is TRBJ2-1; D might be TRBD2 (5 bases). The length of the CDR3 is 12 residues. V lost 4 bases, J lost 8 bases, and 9 bases lay in between. The DNA for the CDR3 is TGTGCCAGCAGTTCCGTCGGGGATGAGCAGTTCTTC. It is translated as CASSSVGDEQFF.

This chain uses TRBV10-3 with TRBJ2-2; 12 bases agree with TRBD2. Germline V gene data show CDR1 as ENHRY and CDR2 as SYGVKD. The CDR3 has 16 amino acids. V lost 3 bases and J lost 6; bases outside the gene matches: 5. CDR3 in amino acids: CAISDRLAGVAGELFF. CDR3 nucleotides: TGTGCCATCAGTGACAGACTAGCGGGAGTGGCCGGGGAGCTGTTTTTT.

V usage is TRBV30 and J usage is TRBJ2-4; D is possibly TRBD1 or TRBD2 (5 bases each). The J call is doubtful: the DNA matches TRBJ2-7 better. The CDR3 is 14 residues long. Germline CDR1 and CDR2: GTSNPN and SVGIG (reference sequence). The CDR3 spells CAWSVGDGNYEQYF. The CDR3 region has the DNA TGTGCCTGGAGTGTAGGGGACGGAAACTACGAGCAGTACTTC.

The V gene is TRBV7-8, the J gene TRBJ2-7; 9 bases map to TRBD1. This CDR3 is 13 amino acids long. Germline loops: CDR1 SGHVS, CDR2 FQNEAQ. Trimming removed 5 bases from V and 3 bases from J; junction bases left unmatched: 2. This CDR3 is CASSMTGGYEQYF. DNA for the CDR3: TGTGCCAGCAGCATGACAGGGGGCTACGAGCAGTACTTC.

The chain links TRBV20-1 to TRBJ2-7; 10 bases match TRBD1. V shed 0 bases, J shed 4 bases, and the junction held 6 bases outside the gene matches. This CDR3 region has 15 residues. Per germline, CDR1 DFQATT and CDR2 SNEGSKA (reference sequence). This chain's CDR3 is CSARDTGTGAYEQYF. The DNA for the CDR3 is TGCAGTGCTAGAGACACCGGGACAGGGGCGTACGAGCAGTACTTC.

The chain has TRBV3-1 and TRBJ1-2; a weak D match, TRBD1 (6 bases). Germline-derived CDR1 and CDR2 are LGHDT and YNNKEL (reference sequence). This CDR3 has 14 residues. Trimming removed 0 bases from V and 8 bases from J, with 13 bases in between. CDR3 in amino acids: CASSQDARGEGYTF. Here the CDR3 DNA reads TGTGCCAGCAGCCAAGATGCCAGGGGAGAGGGCTACACCTTC.

This clonotype was detected a few times. This sequence joins TRBV15 and TRBJ2-1; D remains unclear. Germline CDR1 and CDR2: LNHNV and YYDKDF (reference sequence). V lost 7 bases and J lost 5, with 12 bases in between. This CDR3 has 13 residues. The CDR3 DNA reads as TGTGCCACCAAATTACTCACGAACAATGAGCAGTTCTTC. It encodes CATKLLTNNEQFF.

The J gene is TRBJ2-7, the V gene TRBV20-1, with D unresolved. In germline, CDR1 is DFQATT, CDR2 SNEGSKA (reference sequence). The V gene lost 5 bases and the J gene lost 9 bases, with 20 bases spanning the gap. The CDR3 has 13 amino acids. The CDR3 region has the DNA TGCAGTGCTGAGGTGGACCCGTACCCAGGGCAGTACTTC. As protein: CSAEVDPYPGQYF.

The V call is TRBV20-1, the J call TRBJ2-6, with D unresolved. Trimming removed 1 base from V and 0 bases from J, with 4 bases in between. The CDR3 is made up of 14 amino acids. CDR1 DFQATT and CDR2 SNEGSKA come from the germline V gene (reference sequence). In DNA form, the CDR3 reads TGCAGTGCTAGAGCAGTCTCTGGGGCCAACGTCCTGACTTTC. Protein: CSARAVSGANVLTF.

This clonotype has only a few counts. This chain connects TRBV20-1 to TRBJ1-1; D call uncertain. Trimming cost V 1 base and J 0 bases, with 9 bases left between them. Per germline, CDR1 DFQATT and CDR2 SNEGSKA (reference sequence). The CDR3 length is 14 residues. As DNA, the CDR3 is TGCAGTGCTAGAGTAGCTAGGATGAACACTGAAGCTTTCTTT. Its protein is CSARVARMNTEAFF.

This chain connects TRBV5-5 to TRBJ2-7; 7 bases map to TRBD1. The J call may be faulty, since TRBJ2-5 better matches the DNA end. In germline, CDR1 is SGHKS, CDR2 YYEKEE (reference sequence). CDR3 length: 15 amino acids. The CDR3 protein is CASRQTGTVRETQYF. CDR3 in DNA: TGTGCCAGCAGACAGACAGGGACCGTCCGGGAGACCCAGTACTTC.